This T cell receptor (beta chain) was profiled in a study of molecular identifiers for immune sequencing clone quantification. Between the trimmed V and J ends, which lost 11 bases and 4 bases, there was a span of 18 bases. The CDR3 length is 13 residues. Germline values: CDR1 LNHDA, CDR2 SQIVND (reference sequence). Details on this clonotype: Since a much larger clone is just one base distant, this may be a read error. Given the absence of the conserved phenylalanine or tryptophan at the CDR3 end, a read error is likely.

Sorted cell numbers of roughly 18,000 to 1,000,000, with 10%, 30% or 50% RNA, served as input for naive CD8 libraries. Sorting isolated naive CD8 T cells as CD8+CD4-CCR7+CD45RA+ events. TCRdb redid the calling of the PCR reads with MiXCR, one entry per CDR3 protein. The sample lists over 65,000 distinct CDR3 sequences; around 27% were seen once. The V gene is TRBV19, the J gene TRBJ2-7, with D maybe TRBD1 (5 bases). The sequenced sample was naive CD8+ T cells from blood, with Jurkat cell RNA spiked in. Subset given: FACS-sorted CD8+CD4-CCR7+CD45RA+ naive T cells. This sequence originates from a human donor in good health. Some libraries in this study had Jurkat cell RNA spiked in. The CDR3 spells CASKATGEYEQYS. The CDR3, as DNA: TGTGCCTCAAAAGCCACAGGAGAATACGAGCAGTACTCC.